The clone carrying this T cell receptor beta chain was detected only once. Its matching antigen is unknown. These data are taken from a study of monozygotic twins with cystic fibrosis. TCRdb's copy holds only in-frame clones and misses some; the assay was immunoSEQ multiplex PCR. The sample lists tens of thousands of clones, nearly 85% occurring once. CDR1 is LGHNA, CDR2 YNFKEQ, per germline. This CDR3 has 16 residues. V dropped 0 bases and J dropped 5; count of bases not matched to a gene: 7. Study conclusions and caveats: Low clonality (median roughly 0.01) suggested a mostly naive repertoire. In this small cohort, shared CDR3 numbers showed no association with age, concordance or disease severity.

The chain joins TRBV4-2 to TRBJ2-3; TRBD2 agrees at 8 bases. The sample was blood. This receptor was taken from a girl aged 2 to 9 with cystic fibrosis. The CDR3 nucleotides are TGTGCCAGCAGCCAAGAATCGGCGGGGGGAATAGATACGCAGTATTTT. Translating it yields CASSQESAGGIDTQYF.